Shown below are 9 T cell receptor beta chains from a single sample sequenced in a study of chemoradiotherapy in HPV16-positive cancers. Clones were sequenced by immunoSEQ multiplex PCR, and TCRdb holds only the in-frame ones, with some missing. This table has over a thousand clones, over 60% appearing once. Sequencing used tumor tissue, obtained from a patient who underwent chemoradiotherapy. The receptors originated from a human donor with HPV-associated anogenital cancer.

The rearrangement joins TRBV15 to TRBJ2-3; D not resolved. V was trimmed by 2 bases and J by 1 base, leaving 10 bases between them. CDR1 is LNHNV, CDR2 YYDKDF, per germline (reference sequence). This CDR3 has 15 residues. DNA of the CDR3: TGTGCCACCAGCAGATCGCAGGACGGCACAGATACGCAGTATTTT. Its translation is CATSRSQDGTDTQYF. The complete variable domain, with remaining parts taken from reference TRBV15 and TRBJ2-3, reads DAMVIQNPRYQVTQFGKPVTLSCSQTLNHNVMYWYQQKSSQAPKLLFHYYDKDFNNEADTPDNFQSRRPNTSFCFLDIRSPGLGDTAMYLCATSRSQDGTDTQYFGPGTRLTVL.

This chain links TRBV7-2 with TRBJ2-7; TRBD2 aligns across 9 bases. CDR3 length equals 16 residues. J was trimmed by 0 bases and V by 1 base; bases with no gene match: 4. Germline V gives CDR1 SGHTA, CDR2 FQGNSA. The CDR3 is CASSLGGTSFSYEQYF. In DNA form, the CDR3 reads TGTGCCAGCAGCTTAGGTGGGACTAGCTTCTCCTACGAGCAGTACTTC.

CDR3 nucleotides: TGTGCCAGCTCACCGATGGAAACAGATACGCAGTATTTT. Protein product: CASSPMETDTQYF. V and J are TRBV18 and TRBJ2-3, with D unclear. This CDR3 comprises 13 residues. V was shortened by 3 bases and J by 3 bases, with 7 bases between the two germline ends. CDR1 KGHSH and CDR2 LQKENI come from the germline V gene.

The V call is TRBV6-1, the J call TRBJ1-2; D is perhaps TRBD1 (5 bases). Trimming shortened V by 3 bases and J by 4 bases, and 12 bases separated the two germline ends. The CDR3 sequence is 14 residues long. Germline values: CDR1 MNHNS, CDR2 SASEGT. The chain's CDR3 is CASSESGRSYGYTF. CDR3 DNA: TGTGCCAGCAGTGAGTCGGGACGGAGCTATGGCTACACCTTC.

The table lists this clone with a count of one. The rearrangement uses TRBV10-2 and TRBJ1-1, with no clear D. V was trimmed by 8 bases and J by 4 bases, leaving 23 bases between them. The CDR3 totals 16 residues. Looked up from germline, CDR1 is WSHSY and CDR2 is SAAADI. CDR3 nucleotide sequence: TGCGCCAGCTCTACCTACCGTATCAGGATATCCACTGAAGCTTTCTTT. Translated, it gives CASSTYRIRISTEAFF.

V and J are TRBV27 and TRBJ1-4; D may be TRBD1 (5 bases). This CDR3 is built from 13 residues. Deletions cut 8 bases from V and 6 bases from J, with 13 bases between. Germline V gives CDR1 MNHEY, CDR2 SMNVEV (reference sequence). This CDR3 is CASSLGAHEKLFF. In DNA, the CDR3 is TGTGCCAGCTCCCTCGGGGCGCATGAAAAACTGTTTTTT.

This clone was recorded only once. The chain couples TRBV6-5 to TRBJ1-1; D not resolved. Germline CDR1 and CDR2: MNHEY and SVGAGI. The CDR3 is 13 amino acids. V lost 0 bases and J lost 3, with 5 bases in between. DNA of the CDR3: TGTGCCAGCAGTTACTCGGCAGACACTGAAGCTTTCTTT. Its protein is CASSYSADTEAFF.

The CDR3 loop is CASTTNYGYTF. In DNA, the CDR3 is TGTGCCAGCACTACTAACTATGGCTACACCTTC. V gene TRBV9 combines with J gene TRBJ1-2; D unclear. The CDR3 contains 11 residues. Looked up from germline, CDR1 is SGDLS and CDR2 is YYNGEE. Trimming shortened V by 6 bases and J by 0 bases, and 3 bases separated the two germline ends. The full variable domain, with the rest looked up from reference TRBV9 and TRBJ1-2, is DSGVTQTPKHLITATGQRVTLRCSPRSGDLSVYWYQQSLDQGLQFLIQYYNGEERAKGNILERFSAQQFPDLHSELNLSSLELGDSALYFCASTTNYGYTFGSGTRLTVV.

The table lists this clone with a few counts. The V and J genes are TRBV28 and TRBJ1-2; D may be TRBD1 (6 bases). The V and J ends lost 5 bases and 12 bases respectively, with 19 bases between them. This CDR3 has 13 amino acids. Germline V gene sequence: CDR1 MDHEN, CDR2 SYDVKM. CDR3: CASSMDSRITDTF. CDR3 bases: TGTGCCAGCAGTATGGACAGTCGTATTACGGACACCTTC.